Shown below are 27 T cell receptor beta chains from a single sample sequenced in a study of T cells in Graves' hyperthyroidism and ophthalmopathy. Researchers amplified the TCR beta CDR3 regions from RNA transcripts. When the TCR CDR3 underwent first-round RT-PCR, the HTBI primer set was used. Each CDR3 protein is one row after TCRdb ran MiXCR on the multiplex PCR reads. The table has a few hundred thousand distinct CDR3 sequences, more than 15% seen once; the top ten hold around 3.5%. Sequencing was done on a sample of blood. These receptors came from a woman between 35 and 50 years old with Graves' ophthalmopathy.

About this clonotype: This sequence may be a read error, since a much larger clone differs from it by one base. The chain uses TRBV2 and TRBJ2-3, with 10 bases fitting TRBD2. Trimming removed 6 bases from V and 5 bases from J; junction bases left unmatched: 14. The CDR3 covers 17 residues. The V gene's germline CDR1 is SNHLY and CDR2 FYNNEI. CDR3: CASRGGPSGSGGDTQYF. The DNA for the CDR3 is TGTGCCAGCAGAGGAGGGCCTAGCGGGAGTGGGGGAGATACGCAGTATTTT. Together with reference TRBV2 and TRBJ2-3, the CDR3 gives the full variable domain: EPEVTQTPSHQVTQMGQEVILRCVPISNHLYFYWYRQILGQKVEFLVSFYNNEISEKSEIFDDQFSVERPDGSNFTLKIRSTKLEDSAMYFCASRGGPSGSGGDTQYFGPGTRLTVL.

The chain combines TRBV7-6 with TRBJ2-5; a weak D match, TRBD1 (5 bases). Germline CDR1 SGHVS, CDR2 FNYEAQ. The V end was cut by 0 bases, the J end by 1 base, with 9 bases between. This CDR3 contains 15 residues. CDR3 bases: TGTGCCAGCAGCTTAGCGCAGGGAATCCAAGAGACCCAGTACTTC. Protein: CASSLAQGIQETQYF. Drawing the rest from reference TRBV7-6 and TRBJ2-5, the complete variable domain is GAGVSQSPRYKVTKRGQDVALRCDPISGHVSLYWYRQALGQGPEFLTYFNYEAQQDKSGLPNDRFSAERPEGSISTLTIQRTEQRDSAMYRCASSLAQGIQETQYFGPGTRLLVL.

This clonotype was detected ten times or more. Here the CDR3 DNA reads TGTGCCAGTAGCTGGGGACAGGAATACGAGCAGTACTTC. Amino acids: CASSWGQEYEQYF. This chain links TRBV19 with TRBJ2-7; 8 bases agree with TRBD1. Germline assignment: CDR1 LNHDA and CDR2 SQIVND (reference sequence). CDR3 length: 13 residues. With 6 bases clipped from V and 4 bases from J, the junction kept 5 bases outside the gene matches.

This chain connects TRBV28 to TRBJ1-4; 8 bases match TRBD1. V was pared by 7 bases and J by 4 bases, with 5 bases of the junction left unmatched. Per germline, CDR1 MDHEN and CDR2 SYDVKM. The CDR3 sequence is 14 residues long. The CDR3 region has the DNA TGTGCCAGCATACAGGGGGGGGATAATGAAAAACTGTTTTTT. The encoded protein is CASIQGGDNEKLFF.

This clonotype was picked up many times. The V and J genes are TRBV10-2 and TRBJ1-1; possible D gene TRBD1, 5 bases. Germline assignment: CDR1 WSHSY and CDR2 SAAADI. The CDR3 runs 15 residues. The V and J ends lost 8 bases and 3 bases respectively, with 19 bases between them. The CDR3 loop reads CASEEGGDSYTEAFF. The CDR3 bases are TGCGCCAGCGAGGAGGGAGGGGATAGCTACACTGAAGCTTTCTTT.

This clonotype was detected only a few times. V usage is TRBV6-1 and J usage is TRBJ2-2, with D possibly being TRBD2 (5 bases). V was shortened by 7 bases and J by 5 bases, with 14 bases between the two germline ends. From germline, CDR1 is MNHNS and CDR2 SASEGT. There are 14 residues in the CDR3. The CDR3, as DNA: TGTGCCAGCATTGGCGGGCTGGGGACCGGGGAGCTGTTTTTT. Translated: CASIGGLGTGELFF.

This sequence joins TRBV20-1 and TRBJ1-5, with unresolved D. CDR1 and CDR2 from the germline V gene are DFQATT and SNEGSKA (reference sequence). V was clipped by 0 bases and J by 2 bases, with 11 bases between them. The CDR3 has 15 amino acids. CDR3: CSAREGGDGNQPQHF. CDR3 nucleotides: TGCAGTGCTAGAGAGGGTGGTGATGGCAATCAGCCCCAGCATTTT.

This clonotype was seen more than once but under ten times. The chain combines TRBV4-1 with TRBJ1-1; 7 positions match TRBD1. The CDR3 has 16 amino acids. V lost 1 base, J lost 6 bases, and 11 bases stayed unmatched. The germline gives CDR1 MGHRA, CDR2 YSYEKL. The chain's CDR3 is CASSQVLTGLLPEAFF. The DNA for the CDR3 is TGCGCCAGCAGCCAAGTCCTGACAGGGCTGTTGCCTGAAGCTTTCTTT.

V usage is TRBV7-9 and J usage is TRBJ1-1, with TRBD1 identical over 10 bases. V lost 0 bases and J lost 5; bases outside the gene matches: 6. CDR3 length: 16 amino acids. Germline V gene sequence: CDR1 SEHNR, CDR2 FQNEAQ (reference sequence). CDR3 sequence: CASSLALGQGKTEAFF. DNA for the CDR3: TGTGCCAGCAGCTTAGCCTTGGGACAGGGGAAAACTGAAGCTTTCTTT.

This clonotype came up many times. V is TRBV20-1 and J is TRBJ2-1, with D possibly being TRBD2 (7 bases). This CDR3 spans 15 amino acids. Germline assignment: CDR1 DFQATT and CDR2 SNEGSKA (reference sequence). V lost 1 base and J 5 bases, leaving 15 bases between the germline ends. CDR3 loop: CSARARGAMDNEQFF. CDR3 coding DNA: TGCAGTGCTAGAGCCCGGGGGGCGATGGACAATGAGCAGTTCTTC.

The gene calls are TRBV7-9 and TRBJ2-5, with 9 bases lining up with TRBD1. With V trimmed by 2 bases and J by 5 bases, 6 bases remained unmatched. The germline CDR1 and CDR2 sequences are SEHNR and FQNEAQ (reference sequence). The CDR3 loop spans 15 amino acids. CDR3 coding DNA: TGTGCCAGCAGCTTACCTTGGACAGGGGTTGAGACCCAGTACTTC. Protein: CASSLPWTGVETQYF.

The chain couples TRBV5-1 to TRBJ2-2, with 7 bases identical to TRBD2. The CDR3 runs to 16 residues. Germline trimming cut 5 bases from V and 1 base from J; bases unmatched to any gene: 8. Per the germline V gene, CDR1 is SGHRS and CDR2 is YFSETQ. CDR3 in amino acids: CASRPSVAGNTGELFF. Written as DNA, the CDR3 is TGCGCCAGCAGGCCGTCGGTAGCGGGGAACACCGGGGAGCTGTTTTTT.

The chain combines TRBV19 with TRBJ1-2; 12 nucleotides agree with TRBD1. Trimming took 7 bases from V and 7 from J; bases not matched to a gene: 13. The germline gives CDR1 LNHDA, CDR2 SQIVND (reference sequence). The CDR3 consists of 16 residues. This CDR3 reads CASTHRDRGLLAGYTF. The CDR3 DNA follows: TGTGCCAGTACCCACCGGGACAGGGGGCTTCTCGCTGGCTACACCTTC.

This clonotype was seen only a few times. Here the CDR3 reads CASKSWLQVRDRGYNEQFF. The CDR3 DNA sequence: TGTGCCAGCAAATCTTGGTTACAAGTTAGGGACAGGGGCTACAATGAGCAGTTCTTC. The rearrangement joins TRBV27 to TRBJ2-1; TRBD1 matches 10 bases. The CDR3 is 19 residues long. CDR1 is MNHEY, CDR2 SMNVEV, per germline (reference sequence). V dropped 7 bases and J dropped 3; count of bases not matched to a gene: 18.

This clonotype was picked up a small number of times. V gene TRBV20-1 combines with J gene TRBJ1-3; unclear D gene. The V and J ends lost 0 bases and 7 bases respectively, with 10 bases between them. CDR3 length: 13 amino acids. CDR1 DFQATT and CDR2 SNEGSKA come from the germline V gene (reference sequence). In DNA, the CDR3 is TGCAGTGCTAGAGAAAGGAATAGGAACACCATATATTTT. Its protein product is CSARERNRNTIYF.

This clonotype has just a few counts. The gene calls are TRBV20-1 and TRBJ1-2, with a possible D match to TRBD1 (6 bases). The germline V and J ends were trimmed by 3 bases and 8 bases, with 16 bases remaining between them. Germline lookup yields CDR1 DFQATT and CDR2 SNEGSKA (reference sequence). The CDR3 has 13 amino acids. CDR3 sequence (DNA): TGCAGTGCTAGCGACCCAGGGGTGGTAGGCTACACCTTC. This encodes CSASDPGVVGYTF.

This chain uses TRBV18 with TRBJ2-7; no reliable D call. Germline-derived CDR1 and CDR2 are KGHSH and LQKENI. V lost 6 bases, J lost 4 bases, and 16 bases lay in between. The CDR3 sequence is 14 residues long. The CDR3 is CASSPYYSTYEQYF. CDR3 in DNA: TGTGCCAGCTCGCCCTATTATTCCACTTACGAGCAGTACTTC. Full variable domain (outside the CDR3, taken from reference TRBV18 and TRBJ2-7): NAGVMQNPRHLVRRRGQEARLRCSPMKGHSHVYWYRQLPEEGLKFMVYLQKENIIDESGMPKERFSAEFPKEGPSILRIQQVVRGDSAAYFCASSPYYSTYEQYFGPGTRLTVT.

The sample holds many counts of this clonotype. This chain uses TRBV30 with TRBJ1-5; perhaps TRBD1 as D (6 bases). The V end was cut by 1 base, the J end by 1 base, with 11 bases between. Germline V gene sequence: CDR1 GTSNPN, CDR2 SVGIG (reference sequence). This CDR3 contains 15 residues. The CDR3 protein is CAWSDTGLSNQPQHF. The CDR3, as DNA: TGTGCCTGGAGTGACACAGGGCTAAGCAATCAGCCCCAGCATTTT.

This clonotype was seen a few times. The CDR3 here is CASSRTSGAGQETQYF. In DNA, the CDR3 is TGCGCCAGCAGCAGGACTAGCGGGGCGGGCCAAGAGACCCAGTACTTC. The chain employs TRBV4-1 and TRBJ2-5; 12 nucleotides agree with TRBD2. Germline V CDR1 and CDR2: MGHRA, YSYEKL. V lost 5 bases, J lost 1 base, and 5 bases stayed unmatched. CDR3 length: 16 amino acids.

This clonotype appeared many times. In DNA, the CDR3 is TGTGCCAGCAGACCCGGACTAGCGGGAACTTACGAGCAGTACTTC. It is translated as CASRPGLAGTYEQYF. V and J are TRBV28 and TRBJ2-7; 12 positions agree with TRBD2. V lost 6 bases to trimming and J lost 4 bases; unmatched junction nucleotides: 7. The CDR3 consists of 15 residues. Germline CDR1 MDHEN, CDR2 SYDVKM.

This clonotype showed up many times. The chain links TRBV6-2 or TRBV6-3 to TRBJ2-1, with D perhaps matching TRBD2 (6 bases). V lost 2 bases to trimming and J lost 5 bases, with 22 bases between them. The length of the CDR3 is 18 residues. Germline lookup yields CDR1 MNHEY and CDR2 SVGEGT. CDR3 coding DNA: TGTGCCAGCAGTTACCCGACCCCGTGGGGGGTAATCAACAATGAGCAGTTCTTC. Translated, it gives CASSYPTPWGVINNEQFF.

This clonotype was observed a few times. The genes are TRBV29-1 and TRBJ2-5; D could derive from TRBD1 or TRBD2 (5 bases each). The V end was cut by 4 bases, the J end by 5 bases, with 20 bases between. Germline V gene data show CDR1 as SQVTM and CDR2 as ANQGSEA. This CDR3 region has 15 residues. CDR3 sequence reads: CSVGKLDTPGETQYF. The CDR3 DNA sequence: TGCAGCGTTGGAAAGCTGGACACGCCGGGGGAGACCCAGTACTTC. Combining the CDR3 with reference TRBV29-1 and TRBJ2-5 gives the whole variable domain SAVISQKPSRDICQRGTSLTIQCQVDSQVTMMFWYRQQPGQSLTLIATANQGSEATYESGFVIDKFPISRPNLTFSTLTVSNMSPEDSSIYLCSVGKLDTPGETQYFGPGTRLLVL.

This clonotype has more than one count but fewer than ten. The chain recombines TRBV28 with TRBJ2-7, with 7 nucleotides matching TRBD1. CDR3 length: 13 residues. Unmatched junction bases numbered 3, after V lost 2 bases and J lost 5 bases. Per germline, CDR1 MDHEN and CDR2 SYDVKM. The CDR3 DNA reads as TGTGCCAGCAGTTTAGACAGGGTGAACGAGCAGTACTTC. As protein: CASSLDRVNEQYF.

This clonotype was found many times. The V and J genes are TRBV11-2 and TRBJ2-1, with 8 bases fitting TRBD2. Unmatched junction bases numbered 10, after V lost 1 base and J lost 8 bases. The CDR3 extends over 16 amino acids. Germline V CDR1 and CDR2: SGHAT, FQNNGV. The DNA for the CDR3 is TGTGCCAGCAGCTTAGGGCCGGGACTAGAGGTGGATGAGCAGTTCTTC. It is translated as CASSLGPGLEVDEQFF. Using reference TRBV11-2 and TRBJ2-1 for the parts outside the CDR3, the full variable domain is EAGVAQSPRYKIIEKRQSVAFWCNPISGHATLYWYQQILGQGPKLLIQFQNNGVVDDSQLPKDRFSAERLKGVDSTLKIQPAKLEDSAVYLCASSLGPGLEVDEQFFGPGTRLTVL.

This clonotype was seen ten or more times. This rearrangement joins TRBV7-2 to TRBJ2-3; maybe TRBD2 (6 bases). V was shortened by 5 bases and J by 5 bases, with 11 bases between the two germline ends. This CDR3 comprises 13 residues. Per germline, CDR1 SGHTA and CDR2 FQGNSA. The DNA for the CDR3 is TGTGCCAGCAGCCAACGGAGGGGAGATACGCAGTATTTT. Its protein product is CASSQRRGDTQYF.

This clonotype was seen at least ten times. J is TRBJ1-6 and V is TRBV14; 10 positions match TRBD1. V trimming: 0 bases; J trimming: 10 bases; junction bases outside the gene matches: 3. The CDR3 is made up of 15 amino acids. CDR1 is SGHDN and CDR2 is FVKESK in the germline V gene. In nucleotides, the CDR3 is TGTGCCAGCAGCCAAGATGGGACAGGGGCCTCACCCCTCCACTTT. Its protein product is CASSQDGTGASPLHF.

This clonotype was observed a handful of times. This chain uses TRBV6-2 or TRBV6-3 with TRBJ2-5, with TRBD2 identical over 7 bases. The CDR3 extends over 14 amino acids. Losses at the gene ends were 6 bases for V and 5 bases for J; bases not matched to a gene: 9. Germline lookup yields CDR1 MNHEY and CDR2 SVGEGT. The CDR3 loop is CASSWTRSRETQYF. In DNA form, the CDR3 reads TGTGCCAGCAGCTGGACTAGGAGTCGGGAGACCCAGTACTTC.